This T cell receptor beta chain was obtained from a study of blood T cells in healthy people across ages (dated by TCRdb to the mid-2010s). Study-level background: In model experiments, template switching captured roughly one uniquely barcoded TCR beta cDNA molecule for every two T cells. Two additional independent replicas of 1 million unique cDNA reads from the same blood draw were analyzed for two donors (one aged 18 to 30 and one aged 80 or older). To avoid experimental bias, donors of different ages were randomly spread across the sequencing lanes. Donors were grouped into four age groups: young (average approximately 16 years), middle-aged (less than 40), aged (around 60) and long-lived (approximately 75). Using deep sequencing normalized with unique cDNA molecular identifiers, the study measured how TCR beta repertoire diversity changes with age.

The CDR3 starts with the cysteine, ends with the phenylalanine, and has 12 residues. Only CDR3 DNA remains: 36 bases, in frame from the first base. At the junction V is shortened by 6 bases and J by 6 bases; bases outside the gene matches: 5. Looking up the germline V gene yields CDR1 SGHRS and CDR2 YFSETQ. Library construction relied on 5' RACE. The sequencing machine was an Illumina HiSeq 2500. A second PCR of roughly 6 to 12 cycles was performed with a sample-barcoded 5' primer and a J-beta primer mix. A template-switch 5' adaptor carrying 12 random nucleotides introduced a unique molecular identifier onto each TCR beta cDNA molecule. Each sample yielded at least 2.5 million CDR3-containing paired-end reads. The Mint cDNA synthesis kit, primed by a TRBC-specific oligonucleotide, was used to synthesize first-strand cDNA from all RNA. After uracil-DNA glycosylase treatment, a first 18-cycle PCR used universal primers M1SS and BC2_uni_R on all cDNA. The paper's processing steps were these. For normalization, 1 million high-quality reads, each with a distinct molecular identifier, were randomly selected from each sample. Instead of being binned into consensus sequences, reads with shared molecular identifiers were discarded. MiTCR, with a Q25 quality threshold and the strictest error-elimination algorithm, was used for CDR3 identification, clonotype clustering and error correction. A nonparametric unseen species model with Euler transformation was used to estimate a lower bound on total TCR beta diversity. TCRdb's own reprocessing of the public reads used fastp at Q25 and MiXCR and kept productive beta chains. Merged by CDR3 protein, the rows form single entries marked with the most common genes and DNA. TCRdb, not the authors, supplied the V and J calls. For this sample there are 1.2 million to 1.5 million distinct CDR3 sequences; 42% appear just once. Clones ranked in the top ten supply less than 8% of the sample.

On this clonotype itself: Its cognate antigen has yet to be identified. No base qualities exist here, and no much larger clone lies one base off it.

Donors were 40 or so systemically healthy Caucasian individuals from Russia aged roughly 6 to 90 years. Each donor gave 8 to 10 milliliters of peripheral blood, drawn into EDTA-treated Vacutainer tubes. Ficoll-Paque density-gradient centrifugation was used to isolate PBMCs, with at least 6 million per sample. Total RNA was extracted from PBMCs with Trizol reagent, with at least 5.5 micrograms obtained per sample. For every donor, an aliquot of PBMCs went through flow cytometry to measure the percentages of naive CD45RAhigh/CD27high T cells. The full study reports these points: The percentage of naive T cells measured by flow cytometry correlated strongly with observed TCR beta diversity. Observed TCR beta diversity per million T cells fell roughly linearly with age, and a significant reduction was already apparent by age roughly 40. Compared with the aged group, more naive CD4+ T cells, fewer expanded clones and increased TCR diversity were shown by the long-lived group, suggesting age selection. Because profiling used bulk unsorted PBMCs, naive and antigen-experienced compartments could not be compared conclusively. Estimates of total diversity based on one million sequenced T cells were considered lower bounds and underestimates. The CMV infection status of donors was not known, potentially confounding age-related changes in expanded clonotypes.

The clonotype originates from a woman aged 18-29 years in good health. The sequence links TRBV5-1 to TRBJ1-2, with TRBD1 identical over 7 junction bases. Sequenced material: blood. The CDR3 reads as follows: CASTRDRDGYTF. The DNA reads TGCGCCAGCACCCGAGACAGGGATGGCTACACCTTC.